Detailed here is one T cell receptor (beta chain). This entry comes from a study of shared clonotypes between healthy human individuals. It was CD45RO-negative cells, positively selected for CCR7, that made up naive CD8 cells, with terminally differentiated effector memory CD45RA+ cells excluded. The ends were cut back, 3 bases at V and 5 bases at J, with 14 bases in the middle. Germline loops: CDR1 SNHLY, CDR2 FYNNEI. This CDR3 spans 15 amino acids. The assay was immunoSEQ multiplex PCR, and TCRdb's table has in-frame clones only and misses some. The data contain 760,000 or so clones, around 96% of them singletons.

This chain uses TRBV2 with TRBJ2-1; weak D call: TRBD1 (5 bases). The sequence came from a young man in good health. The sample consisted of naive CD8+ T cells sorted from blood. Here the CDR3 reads CASSEGRAYDNEQFF. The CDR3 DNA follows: TGTGCCAGCAGTGAGGGCAGGGCTTATGACAATGAGCAGTTCTTC.